The next 3 T cell receptor beta chains were all read from a single sample in a study of T cell changes during pregnancy in multiple sclerosis. Assay: immunoSEQ multiplex PCR; the TCRdb copy retains only in-frame clones and omits some. The table includes 45,000 to 75,000 clones, 90% to 95% detected once. The sample here was peripheral blood, taken in the first trimester of pregnancy. These receptors all come from a female donor with multiple sclerosis, enrolled in a pregnancy study.

The CDR3 bases are TGTGCCAGCAGCAGGGGACAGTTGCTAAATCAGCCCCAGCATTTT. It translates to CASSRGQLLNQPQHF. J is TRBJ1-5 and V is TRBV6-6; 7 bases fit TRBD1. With 6 bases clipped from V and 4 bases from J, the junction kept 9 bases outside the gene matches. CDR1 and CDR2 from the germline V gene are MNHNY and SVGAGI (reference sequence). The CDR3 spans 15 residues.

This rearrangement joins TRBV6-1 to TRBJ1-1, with 7 nucleotides matching TRBD1. The CDR3 loop spans 16 amino acids. The germline V gene encodes CDR1 MNHNS and CDR2 SASEGT. Unmatched junction bases numbered 7, after V lost 2 bases and J lost 1 base. CDR3 loop: CASSEQGGVGNTEAFF. DNA of the CDR3: TGTGCCAGCAGTGAACAGGGGGGAGTCGGGAACACTGAAGCTTTCTTT.

This chain joins TRBV27 and TRBJ1-2, with 9 bases matching TRBD1. V lost 2 bases and J lost 5; bases outside the gene matches: 3. This CDR3 has 14 residues. CDR1 and CDR2 (germline): MNHEY, SMNVEV (reference sequence). CDR3 nucleotide sequence: TGTGCCAGCAGTTTAAGGGGGACAGGGTATGGCTACACCTTC. It is translated as CASSLRGTGYGYTF.